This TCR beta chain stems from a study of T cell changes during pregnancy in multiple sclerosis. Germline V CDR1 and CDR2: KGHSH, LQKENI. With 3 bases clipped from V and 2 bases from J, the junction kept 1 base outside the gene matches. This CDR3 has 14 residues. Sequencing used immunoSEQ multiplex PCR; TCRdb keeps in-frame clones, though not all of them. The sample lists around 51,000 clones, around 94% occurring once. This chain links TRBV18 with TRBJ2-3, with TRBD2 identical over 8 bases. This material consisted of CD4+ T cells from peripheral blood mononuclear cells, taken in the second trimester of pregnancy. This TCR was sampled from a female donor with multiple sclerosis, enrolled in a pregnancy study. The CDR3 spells CASSPRGATDTQYF. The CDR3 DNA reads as TGTGCCAGCTCACCGCGGGGGGCCACAGATACGCAGTATTTT.